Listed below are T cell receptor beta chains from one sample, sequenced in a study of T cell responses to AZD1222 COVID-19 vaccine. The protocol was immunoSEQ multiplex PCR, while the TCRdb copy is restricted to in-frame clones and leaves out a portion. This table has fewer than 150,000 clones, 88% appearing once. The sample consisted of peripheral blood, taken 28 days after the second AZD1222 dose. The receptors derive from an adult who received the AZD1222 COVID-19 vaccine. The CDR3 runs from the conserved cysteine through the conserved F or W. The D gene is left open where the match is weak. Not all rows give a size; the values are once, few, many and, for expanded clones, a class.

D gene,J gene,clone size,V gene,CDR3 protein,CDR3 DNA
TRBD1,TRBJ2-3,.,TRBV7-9,CASSFGTGSTDTQYF,TGTGCCAGCAGCTTTGGGACAGGGTCCACAGATACGCAGTATTTT
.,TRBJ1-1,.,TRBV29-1,CSVGKGFTEAFF,TGCAGCGTTGGTAAGGGTTTCACTGAAGCTTTCTTT
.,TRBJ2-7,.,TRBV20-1,CSARGTVLYEQYF,TGCAGTGCTCGTGGGACTGTCCTCTACGAGCAGTACTTC
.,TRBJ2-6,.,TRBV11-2,CASSLGPGAGAGANVLTF,TGTGCCAGCAGCTTAGGTCCAGGGGCTGGTGCTGGGGCCAACGTCCTGACTTTC
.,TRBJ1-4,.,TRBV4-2,CASSQDRKGEKLFF,TGTGCCAGCAGCCAAGACAGGAAGGGTGAAAAACTGTTTTTT
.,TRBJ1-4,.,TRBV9,CASGENEKLFF,TGTGCCAGCGGGGAGAATGAAAAACTGTTTTTT
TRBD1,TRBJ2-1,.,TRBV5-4,CASSPQGATYNEQFF,TGTGCCAGCAGTCCGCAGGGGGCTACCTACAATGAGCAGTTCTTC
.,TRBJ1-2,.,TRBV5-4,CASSIHTGIGYTF,TGTGCCAGCAGCATACACACAGGAATTGGCTACACCTTC
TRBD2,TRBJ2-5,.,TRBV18,CASSLRISSGQETQYF,TGTGCCAGCTCACTGAGGATATCTAGCGGCCAAGAGACCCAGTACTTC
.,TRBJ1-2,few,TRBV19,CASSIWSGEFHGYTF,TGTGCCAGTAGTATATGGTCAGGGGAGTTTCATGGCTACACCTTC
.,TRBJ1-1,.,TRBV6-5,CASSYTGTDYTEAFF,TGTGCCAGCAGTTACACCGGGACCGACTACACTGAAGCTTTCTTT
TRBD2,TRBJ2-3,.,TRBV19,CASRPGGGGADTQYF,TGTGCCAGCCGCCCTGGCGGGGGAGGAGCAGATACGCAGTATTTT
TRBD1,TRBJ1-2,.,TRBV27,CASSLRDSYGYTF,TGTGCCAGCAGTTTACGGGACAGTTATGGCTACACCTTC
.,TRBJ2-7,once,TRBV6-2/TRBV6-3,CASSLTFYEQYF,TGTGCCAGCAGCCTTACATTCTACGAGCAGTACTTC
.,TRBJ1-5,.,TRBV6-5,CASSRLNQPQHF,TGTGCCAGCAGTAGACTCAATCAGCCCCAGCATTTT
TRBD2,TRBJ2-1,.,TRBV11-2,CASSLLAGGPGGDEQFF,TGTGCCAGCAGCTTGCTAGCGGGGGGGCCTGGGGGCGATGAGCAGTTCTTC